Below are 32 T cell receptor beta chains sequenced from a single sample in a study of blood T cell repertoires in COVID-19. TCRdb's table, derived via immunoSEQ multiplex PCR, lists solely in-frame clones and lacks some. The table shows 300,000 to 350,000 clones, with around 91% occurring only once. Sequenced: PBMCs or T cells enriched from blood (not recorded which). These receptors were obtained from a woman younger than 30 with acute COVID-19.

This sequence joins TRBV29-1 and TRBJ2-7; 13 bases are a match to TRBD2. This CDR3 comprises 15 residues. Looked up from germline, CDR1 is SQVTM and CDR2 is ANQGSEA. V shed 6 bases and J 2 bases; nucleotides not matched to a gene: 7. CDR3 DNA sequence: TGCAGCGTGATGGGACTAGCGGGAAGTGCCTACGAGCAGTACTTC. Its translation: CSVMGLAGSAYEQYF.

The V and J genes are TRBV3-1 (or the pseudogene TRBV3-2) and TRBJ1-2; no reliable D call. The CDR3 extends over 13 amino acids. CDR1 LGHDT and CDR2 YNNKEL come from the germline V gene (reference sequence). The V end was cut by 0 bases, the J end by 8 bases, with 10 bases between. The CDR3 sequence: CASSQDGRWGYTF. The CDR3 coding sequence is TGTGCCAGCAGCCAAGATGGCAGATGGGGCTACACCTTC.

The chain combines TRBV3-1 (or the pseudogene TRBV3-2) with TRBJ2-1; 7 bases are shared with TRBD2. From germline, CDR1 is LGHDT and CDR2 YNNKEL (reference sequence). This CDR3 contains 15 residues. V shed 5 bases and J 3 bases; nucleotides not matched to a gene: 7. In nucleotides, the CDR3 is TGTGCCAGCAGCTCTCCCGGGACTAACTACAATGAGCAGTTCTTC. Translating gives CASSSPGTNYNEQFF.

This clone occurred a few times. The chain recombines TRBV5-4 with TRBJ2-7; D unresolved. Trimming removed 3 bases at V and 1 base at J, with 5 bases between. The CDR3 sequence is 12 residues long. Germline V gives CDR1 SGHNT, CDR2 YYREEE (reference sequence). CDR3 residues: CASSSTSYEQYF. In nucleotides, the CDR3 is TGTGCCAGCAGCTCGACATCCTACGAGCAGTACTTC.

This clone was picked up a small number of times. The rearrangement links TRBV7-9 to TRBJ1-1, with a possible D match to TRBD1 (6 bases). CDR3 length: 15 amino acids. Per germline, CDR1 SEHNR and CDR2 FQNEAQ (reference sequence). V was pared by 1 base and J by 6 bases, with 15 bases between. CDR3 region: CASSLGAGANPEAFF. CDR3 nucleotides: TGTGCCAGCAGCTTAGGGGCAGGGGCCAACCCTGAAGCTTTCTTT.

A single count supports this clone. The chain employs TRBV7-3 and TRBJ2-1; D remains unclear. In germline, CDR1 is SGHTA, CDR2 FQGTGA. There are 14 residues in the CDR3. Trimming took off 4 bases at V and 5 bases at J, with 12 bases between the two ends. CDR3 in amino acids: CASSYLTADNEQFF. As DNA, the CDR3 is TGTGCCAGCAGCTACCTGACTGCAGACAATGAGCAGTTCTTC.

Comments on this clone: The same CDR3 can be traced to other DNA sequences in this sample. The genes are TRBV28 and TRBJ1-1; 9 bases align to TRBD1. Germline CDR1 is MDHEN and CDR2 is SYDVKM. Losses at the gene ends were 4 bases for V and 6 bases for J; bases not matched to a gene: 3. The CDR3 is 13 amino acids. CDR3 sequence reads: CASSSGQGAEAFF. In DNA, the CDR3 is TGTGCCAGCAGTTCGGGACAGGGAGCTGAAGCTTTCTTT.

The chain carries TRBV19 and TRBJ1-1; D not resolved. The CDR3 runs 11 residues. Looked up from germline, CDR1 is LNHDA and CDR2 is SQIVND (reference sequence). Deletions cut 3 bases from V and 6 bases from J, with 5 bases between. The CDR3 coding sequence is TGTGCCAGTAGTATGGGAGCTGAAGCTTTCTTT. This gives the protein CASSMGAEAFF.

The V gene is TRBV11-2, the J gene TRBJ2-7; 7 bases are shared with TRBD2. CDR3 length: 17 amino acids. Germline V CDR1 and CDR2: SGHAT, FQNNGV. The J segment lost 0 bases and the V segment lost 2 bases, leaving 10 bases of the junction unmatched. CDR3 DNA: TGTGCCAGCAGCTTAAACGCCGTAGCGGGCCCCTCCTACGAGCAGTACTTC. It specifies CASSLNAVAGPSYEQYF. Filled out from reference TRBV11-2 and TRBJ2-7, the complete variable domain reads EAGVAQSPRYKIIEKRQSVAFWCNPISGHATLYWYQQILGQGPKLLIQFQNNGVVDDSQLPKDRFSAERLKGVDSTLKIQPAKLEDSAVYLCASSLNAVAGPSYEQYFGPGTRLTVT.

V usage is TRBV28 and J usage is TRBJ1-2; TRBD1 matches 9 bases. In germline, CDR1 is MDHEN, CDR2 SYDVKM. The CDR3 contains 15 residues. Trimming removed 1 base from V and 8 bases from J; junction bases left unmatched: 8. The CDR3: CASSLLPGQGKGYTF. The DNA of the CDR3 is TGTGCCAGCAGTTTATTACCGGGACAGGGAAAGGGCTACACCTTC.

The chain employs TRBV10-1 and TRBJ2-2, with a weak D call TRBD2 (6 bases). The V gene lost 3 bases and the J gene lost 3 bases, with 11 bases spanning the gap. CDR3 length: 15 residues. Per germline, CDR1 WNHNN and CDR2 SYGVQD (reference sequence). CDR3 sequence reads: CASSDGRRDTGELFF. In DNA, the CDR3 is TGCGCCAGCAGTGATGGACGGAGGGACACCGGGGAGCTGTTTTTT.

The V gene is TRBV25-1, the J gene TRBJ1-2, with D possibly TRBD1 on 5 matching bases. The germline V and J ends were trimmed by 7 bases and 4 bases, with 16 bases remaining between them. The CDR3 totals 14 residues. CDR1 is MGHDK and CDR2 is SYGVNS in the germline V gene. The CDR3 coding sequence is TGTGCCAGCACCGAATGGGGGGGAGGCTATGGCTACACCTTC. Translating gives CASTEWGGGYGYTF.

J is TRBJ2-2 and V is TRBV27, with 12 bases fitting TRBD1. Losses at the gene ends were 6 bases for V and 6 bases for J; bases not matched to a gene: 5. The CDR3 is 15 amino acids. From germline, CDR1 is MNHEY and CDR2 SMNVEV (reference sequence). Written as DNA, the CDR3 is TGTGCCAGCAGAATGGGGACAGGGGGCCCCGGGGAGCTGTTTTTT. It is translated as CASRMGTGGPGELFF.

The rearrangement links TRBV5-1 to TRBJ2-7, with D perhaps matching TRBD2 (6 bases). Germline CDR1 SGHRS, CDR2 YFSETQ. The ends were cut back, 6 bases at V and 8 bases at J, with 18 bases in the middle. The length of the CDR3 is 13 residues. The CDR3 sequence is CASMGRAAGKQYF. DNA of the CDR3: TGCGCCAGCATGGGCAGGGCCGCGGGGAAGCAGTACTTC.

This clone was detected once. The CDR3 DNA reads TGTGCCAGCAGTCCCTCTAGCGGGAGTGGCGAGCAGTACTTC. It specifies CASSPSSGSGEQYF. V usage is TRBV6-5 and J usage is TRBJ2-7, with TRBD2 matching 10 bases. The junction had 7 bases not matched to a gene; V was cut back by 5 bases and J by 6 bases. This CDR3 is 14 amino acids long. Germline CDR1 is MNHEY and CDR2 is SVGAGI.

The gene calls are TRBV6-5 and TRBJ2-3, with a weak D call TRBD2 (5 bases). Looked up from germline, CDR1 is MNHEY and CDR2 is SVGAGI. This CDR3 has 13 amino acids. The V end lost 7 bases, the J end lost 2 bases, and 10 bases lay between the germline ends. The CDR3 is CASNEGVTDTQYF. CDR3 coding DNA: TGTGCCAGCAACGAGGGAGTCACAGATACGCAGTATTTT.

The CDR3 nucleotides read TGTGCCACCAGTGACCTGGAGGTCACAGATACGCAGTATTTT. Its protein is CATSDLEVTDTQYF. The chain employs TRBV24-1 and TRBJ2-3; TRBD2 might be the D (5 bases). The germline CDR1 and CDR2 sequences are KGHDR and SFDVKD. With 4 bases removed from V and 2 bases from J, the gap between germline ends came to 9 bases. The CDR3 runs to 14 residues.

V is TRBV19 and J is TRBJ2-1; no clear D gene. Germline CDR1 and CDR2: LNHDA and SQIVND (reference sequence). The V end lost 1 base, the J end lost 9 bases, and 16 bases lay between the germline ends. The CDR3 has 15 amino acids. The CDR3 DNA reads TGTGCCAGTAGTATAGGGAGCCAATTAAGCGTTGAGCAGTTCTTC. This translates into CASSIGSQLSVEQFF.

The rearrangement uses TRBV19 and TRBJ1-2; 8 nucleotides line up with TRBD1. Trimming removed 6 bases from V and 0 bases from J; junction bases left unmatched: 6. In germline, CDR1 is LNHDA, CDR2 SQIVND (reference sequence). The CDR3 spans 15 residues. This CDR3 reads CASSLRDRTNYGYTF. The CDR3 nucleotides read TGTGCCAGTAGCCTCCGGGACAGGACTAACTATGGCTACACCTTC.

This clone was counted only a few times. The J gene is TRBJ2-3, the V gene TRBV6-5, with D maybe TRBD2 (6 bases). Germline V CDR1 and CDR2: MNHEY, SVGAGI. Trimming left V 5 bases short and J 6 bases short, with 15 bases between. The CDR3 contains 14 residues. CDR3 residues: CASSHGGDGDTQYF. CDR3 in DNA: TGTGCCAGCAGTCACGGGGGTGACGGGGATACGCAGTATTTT.

The chain carries TRBV27 and TRBJ2-7; 9 bases line up with TRBD2. Germline trimming cut 2 bases from V and 6 bases from J; bases unmatched to any gene: 5. The CDR3 consists of 14 residues. Germline assignment: CDR1 MNHEY and CDR2 SMNVEV (reference sequence). The CDR3 loop is CASSLRLADSEQYF. The CDR3 bases are TGTGCCAGCAGTTTAAGACTAGCGGACTCCGAGCAGTACTTC.

The chain couples TRBV6-5 to TRBJ2-7; possible D gene TRBD1, 7 bases. CDR3 length equals 15 residues. The germline V and J ends were trimmed by 0 bases and 7 bases, with 16 bases remaining between them. From germline, CDR1 is MNHEY and CDR2 SVGAGI. The CDR3 loop reads CASSYSGGGEREQYF. In DNA, the CDR3 is TGTGCCAGCAGTTACTCAGGAGGGGGCGAGAGGGAGCAGTACTTC.

For the CDR3, the DNA is TGCGCCAGCAGCTTCTCTTTCAGTGGTAACGAGCAGTACTTC. Its translation: CASSFSFSGNEQYF. The J gene is TRBJ2-7, the V gene TRBV5-1; the D is unclear. Germline loops: CDR1 SGHRS, CDR2 YFSETQ. The CDR3 consists of 14 residues. The V gene lost 2 bases and the J gene lost 5 bases, with 14 bases spanning the gap. Combining the CDR3 with reference TRBV5-1 and TRBJ2-7 gives the whole variable domain KAGVTQTPRYLIKTRGQQVTLSCSPISGHRSVSWYQQTPGQGLQFLFEYFSETQRNKGNFPGRFSGRQFSNSRSEMNVSTLELGDSALYLCASSFSFSGNEQYFGPGTRLTVT.

This clone was seen a handful of times. The chain couples TRBV7-9 to TRBJ1-3, with D possibly being TRBD1 (5 bases). V gave up 2 bases and J gave up 4 bases, with 12 bases separating them. Germline CDR1 reads SEHNR; CDR2 reads FQNEAQ (reference sequence). The CDR3 runs 15 residues. The CDR3 sequence is CASSLLGVSGNTIYF. Written as DNA, the CDR3 is TGTGCCAGCAGCTTACTAGGGGTTTCCGGAAACACCATATATTTT.

V gene TRBV15 combines with J gene TRBJ1-3; 7 bases agree with TRBD1. The CDR3 has 18 residues. Germline CDR1 reads LNHNV; CDR2 reads YYDKDF (reference sequence). Trimming took 5 bases from V and 10 from J; bases not matched to a gene: 23. CDR3 protein: CATSGKPPATGSLGTIYF. CDR3 DNA sequence: TGTGCCACCAGCGGAAAACCTCCGGCGACAGGGAGCCTTGGTACCATATATTTT.

The chain combines TRBV11-2 with TRBJ1-2, with D uncertain. V was cut by 3 bases and J by 4 bases, with 6 bases left in between. The CDR3 covers 12 residues. Germline loops: CDR1 SGHAT, CDR2 FQNNGV. CDR3 region: CASSFSAYGYTF. CDR3 DNA: TGTGCCAGCAGCTTTAGCGCCTATGGCTACACCTTC. Looking up the rest from reference TRBV11-2 and TRBJ1-2 gives the full variable domain: EAGVAQSPRYKIIEKRQSVAFWCNPISGHATLYWYQQILGQGPKLLIQFQNNGVVDDSQLPKDRFSAERLKGVDSTLKIQPAKLEDSAVYLCASSFSAYGYTFGSGTRLTVV.

The J gene is TRBJ2-7, the V gene TRBV5-1; 8 bases line up with TRBD1. Germline V CDR1 and CDR2: SGHRS, YFSETQ. V dropped 1 base and J dropped 4; count of bases not matched to a gene: 7. This CDR3 has 15 residues. The CDR3 loop is CASSLSPGGGYEQYF. The CDR3 bases are TGCGCCAGCAGCTTGTCCCCAGGGGGCGGATACGAGCAGTACTTC.

This rearrangement joins TRBV28 to TRBJ1-1; 10 positions agree with TRBD1. The CDR3 runs to 15 residues. Germline values: CDR1 MDHEN, CDR2 SYDVKM. V was pared by 5 bases and J by 4 bases, with 7 bases of the junction left unmatched. CDR3 sequence: CASSRDRGWSTEAFF. The CDR3 DNA sequence: TGTGCCAGCAGTCGGGACAGGGGATGGAGCACTGAAGCTTTCTTT.

The chain has TRBV9 and TRBJ2-1; 9 positions match TRBD2. Trimming cost V 4 bases and J 8 bases; bases outside gene matches: 10. The CDR3 sequence is 15 residues long. Germline V gives CDR1 SGDLS, CDR2 YYNGEE. CDR3 sequence reads: CASSPPPAGGYEQFF. The CDR3 coding sequence is TGTGCCAGCAGCCCCCCCCCAGCGGGAGGATATGAGCAGTTCTTC.

This rearrangement joins TRBV10-3 to TRBJ2-1; 9 positions agree with TRBD2. Germline V lookup: CDR1 ENHRY, CDR2 SYGVKD. The CDR3 extends over 17 amino acids. Trimming removed 5 bases from V and 4 bases from J; junction bases left unmatched: 12. The DNA for the CDR3 is TGTGCCATCAGTCACCCCCCCGGGACTAGCAGTTACAATGAGCAGTTCTTC. Protein sequence: CAISHPPGTSSYNEQFF.

CDR3 sequence (DNA): TGTGCCAGCAGCTTACCCACCGACAGGGGGCTTCAGCCCCAGCATTTT. It yields the protein CASSLPTDRGLQPQHF. This chain joins TRBV13 and TRBJ1-5; 10 nucleotides agree with TRBD1. The CDR3 spans 16 residues. Germline CDR1 is PRHDT and CDR2 is FYEKMQ (reference sequence). J lost 6 bases, V lost 2 bases, and 7 bases had no gene match.

The rearrangement uses TRBV7-9 and TRBJ2-7, with 7 bases identical to TRBD1. V shed 5 bases and J 4 bases; nucleotides not matched to a gene: 5. The CDR3 has 13 amino acids. The germline V gene encodes CDR1 SEHNR and CDR2 FQNEAQ (reference sequence). CDR3 residues: CASSDTGVYEQYF. DNA of the CDR3: TGTGCCAGCAGCGATACAGGGGTTTACGAGCAGTACTTC.